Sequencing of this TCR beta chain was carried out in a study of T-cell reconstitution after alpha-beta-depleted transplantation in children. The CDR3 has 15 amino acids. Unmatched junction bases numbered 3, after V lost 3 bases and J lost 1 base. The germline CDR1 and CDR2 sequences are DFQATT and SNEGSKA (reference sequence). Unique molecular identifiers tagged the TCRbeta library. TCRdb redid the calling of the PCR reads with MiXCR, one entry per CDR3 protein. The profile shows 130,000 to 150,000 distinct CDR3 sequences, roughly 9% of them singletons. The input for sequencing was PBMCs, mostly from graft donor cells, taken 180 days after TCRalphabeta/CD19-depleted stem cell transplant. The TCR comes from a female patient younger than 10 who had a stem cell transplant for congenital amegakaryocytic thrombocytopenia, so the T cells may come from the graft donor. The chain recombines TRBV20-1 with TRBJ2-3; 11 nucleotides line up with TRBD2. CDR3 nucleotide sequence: TGCAGTGCTAGCGGGGGACTAGCGGGCACAGATACGCAGTATTTT. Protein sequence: CSASGGLAGTDTQYF.